This TCR beta chain was recovered during a study of blood T cell repertoires in COVID-19 (dated by TCRdb to about 2020). Background on the whole study: Collaborator samples came from the United States, Italy and Spain and covered acute and convalescent phases of COVID-19. Where available, HLA class I and class II types were obtained from metadata supplied by the sample provider rather than from assay-based typing. The material from the prospective study consisted of cDNA or gDNA derived from T cells, B-cell-depleted T cells, or PBMCs. The repertoires were released in a freely available public database meant as a resource for research on the immune response to SARS-CoV-2. Samples came from the ongoing ImmuneRACE study (first 160 participants) plus 1,254 subjects from 6 global collaborators. Subjects who had been exposed to COVID-19, were actively infected with it, or had recovered from it provided the deeply sampled blood TCRbeta repertoires that made up the dataset. Nearly every sample came with metadata listing a de-identified subject ID, COVID-19 status, age in years and sex. Overall study outcomes, separate from this receptor: The amount of clinical and demographic metadata varied by source and participant and was provided uncurated.

TCRbeta CDR3 regions were amplified from genomic DNA using the immunoSEQ Assay, a bias-controlled multiplex PCR. The study's processing was this. Nucleated cell counts per sample were estimated from amplification of reference gene primers within the assay. To quantify the absolute abundance of each unique TCRbeta CDR3 rearrangement, sequence reads were collapsed and filtered. Productive Simpson clonality was computed per sample as the square root of Simpson's diversity index over productive rearrangements. Entries here come from immuneACCESS through TCRdb and include only in-frame sequences with V and J called. Some clones fail to appear in such tables; in the studies checked, an unresolved V gene covers under half of the shortfall, and the cause of the remainder is unknown. V, J and clone size are those of that table, while D and trimming were read from the DNA. Counted in this sample were over 300,000 clones; approximately 85% of them appeared once. Just over 7% of the sample rests with the top ten.

The germline V gene encodes CDR1 LNHDA and CDR2 SQIVND (reference sequence). V is pared back by 3 bases and J by 7 bases, with 19 bases lying between the germline termini. From the cysteine through the phenylalanine, the CDR3 covers 16 amino acids. The entry retains the CDR3 DNA only, 48 bases that are in frame from base 1. As concerns this clone: This receptor's antigen is unknown. No much larger clone exists at a distance of one base, and base qualities are not known.

Each collaborating institution followed its own protocols to collect whole blood in K2EDTA tubes. For TCRbeta analysis, collaborators shipped samples as frozen whole blood, isolated PBMCs, or DNA extracted from either of those sample types. The sequence came from a human donor in a cohort sampled during active COVID-19. Sequencing input: peripheral blood. The chain links TRBV19 with TRBJ1-5; perhaps TRBD1 is the D gene, with 5 bases matching. The CDR3 reads CASSIWGREFGQPQHF. The DNA sequence is as follows: TGTGCCAGTAGTATTTGGGGCAGGGAATTTGGACAGCCCCAGCATTTT. Extended through the reference TRBV19 and TRBJ1-5 proteins, this CDR3 yields the full variable domain: DGGITQSPKYLFRKEGQNVTLSCEQNLNHDAMYWYRQDPGQGLRLIYYSQIVNDFQKGDIAEGYSVSREKKESFPLTVTSAQKNPTAFYLCASSIWGREFGQPQHFGDGTRLSIL.